This record concerns one T cell receptor (beta chain) sequence. This CDR3 region has 13 residues. V was pared by 9 bases and J by 4 bases, with 15 bases between. Germline loops: CDR1 WSHSY, CDR2 SAAADI. PCR employed 60 Vbeta and 13 Jbeta primers. Profiled with immunoSEQ multiplex PCR; TCRdb holds only in-frame clones, not every one. The profile shows 85,000 to 130,000 clones, approximately 80% of them singletons. This record comes from a study of cytomegalovirus exposure and HLA in healthy donors. Sequencing input: PBMCs. This clonotype originated in a woman between 18 and 30 years old in good health and CMV-seropositive. The rearrangement uses TRBV10-2 and TRBJ1-1; D gene ambiguous. The CDR3 coding sequence is TGCGCCAGTACGACCCTTGCGGGCACTGAAGCTTTCTTT. This codes for CASTTLAGTEAFF.